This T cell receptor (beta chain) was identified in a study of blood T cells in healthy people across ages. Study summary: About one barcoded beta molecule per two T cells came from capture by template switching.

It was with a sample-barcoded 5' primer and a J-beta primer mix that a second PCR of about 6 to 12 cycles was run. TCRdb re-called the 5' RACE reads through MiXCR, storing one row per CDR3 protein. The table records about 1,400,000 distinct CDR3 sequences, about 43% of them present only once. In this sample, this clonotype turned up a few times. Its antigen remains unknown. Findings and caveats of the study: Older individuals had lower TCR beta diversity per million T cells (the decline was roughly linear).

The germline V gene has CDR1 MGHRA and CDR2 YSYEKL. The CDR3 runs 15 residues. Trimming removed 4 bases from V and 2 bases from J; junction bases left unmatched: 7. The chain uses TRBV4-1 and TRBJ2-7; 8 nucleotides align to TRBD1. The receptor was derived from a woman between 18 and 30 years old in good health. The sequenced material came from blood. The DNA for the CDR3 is TGCGCCAGCAGCCCCGGACAGGGTATGCCCTACGAGCAGTACTTC. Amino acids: CASSPGQGMPYEQYF.